This T cell receptor (beta chain) is from a study of blood T cells in healthy people across ages. Findings of the study overall: Older age coincided with a roughly linear decline in TCR beta diversity per million T cells. Those diversity estimates obtained from one million T cells were thought to be underestimates.

The authors ran a second PCR of about 7 to 11 cycles using a sample-barcoded 5' primer and a J-beta primer mix. Unique molecular identifiers of 12 random nucleotides labeled each cDNA. Each sample yielded at least 3 million CDR3-containing paired-end reads. TCRdb ran MiXCR on the 5' RACE reads and lists one entry per CDR3 protein. The table shows 660,000 or so distinct CDR3 sequences, with around 54% occurring only once. The CDR3 runs to 14 residues. V was clipped by 6 bases and J by 3 bases; unmatched bases: 8. Germline assignment: CDR1 DFQATT and CDR2 SNEGSKA (reference sequence). A word on this clonotype: Its antigen is not identified.

The sample comprised blood. The J gene is TRBJ2-1, the V gene TRBV20-1; 7 nucleotides align to TRBD2. The origin of this receptor is a man aged 55-75 years in good health. CDR3 bases: TGCAGTGCCCCGTCCGGGGAGGGCTACAATGAGCAGTTCTTC. Translating gives CSAPSGEGYNEQFF.